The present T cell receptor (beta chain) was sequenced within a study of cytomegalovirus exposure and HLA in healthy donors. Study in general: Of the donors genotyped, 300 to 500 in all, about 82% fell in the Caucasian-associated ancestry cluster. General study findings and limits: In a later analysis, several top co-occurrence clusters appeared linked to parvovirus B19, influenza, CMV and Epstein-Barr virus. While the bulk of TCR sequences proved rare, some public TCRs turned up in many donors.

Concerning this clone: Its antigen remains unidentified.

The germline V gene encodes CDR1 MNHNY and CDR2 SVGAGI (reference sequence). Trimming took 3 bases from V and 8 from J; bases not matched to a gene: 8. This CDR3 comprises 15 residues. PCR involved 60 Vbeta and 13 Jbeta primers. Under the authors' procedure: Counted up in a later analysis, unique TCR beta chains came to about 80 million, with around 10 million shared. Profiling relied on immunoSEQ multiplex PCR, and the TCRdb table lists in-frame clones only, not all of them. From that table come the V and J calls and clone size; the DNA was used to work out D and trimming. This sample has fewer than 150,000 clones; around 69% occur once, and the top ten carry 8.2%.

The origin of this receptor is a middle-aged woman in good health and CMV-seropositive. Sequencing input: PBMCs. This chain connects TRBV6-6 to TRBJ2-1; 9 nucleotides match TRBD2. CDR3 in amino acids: CASSYLTSGGHEQFF. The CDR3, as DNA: TGTGCCAGCAGTTATCTGACTAGCGGCGGCCATGAGCAGTTCTTC.